The TCR beta chain under discussion was sequenced for a study of early T cells in non-severe SARS-CoV-2 infection. Study details: RNA in bulk from unsorted whole blood was sequenced, and chains were unpaired.

CDR1 is MDHEN, CDR2 SYDVKM, per germline. The CDR3 covers 14 residues. Trimming took off 5 bases at V and 9 bases at J, with 17 bases between the two ends. General study points: The matching step, a VDJdb search, favored anti-spike CD8 responses and missed private and CD4 specificities.

In its sample, this clonotype was seen many times. What it binds is not known. The protocol attached unique molecular identifiers to individual cDNA molecules. TCRdb ran MiXCR on the 5' RACE reads and lists one entry per CDR3 protein. Counted here are over 85,000 distinct CDR3 sequences, about an eighth occurring once; the ten biggest clones make up 6% to 7%. Material for sequencing was whole blood. This clonotype was obtained from an adult who was a healthcare worker with PCR-confirmed SARS-CoV-2 infection or an uninfected control (not recorded which). The chain links TRBV28 to TRBJ2-1, with D maybe TRBD1 (6 bases). The CDR3: CASSKQGSSAEQFF. The CDR3 DNA reads TGTGCCAGCAGTAAACAGGGTTCCTCGGCTGAGCAGTTCTTC.